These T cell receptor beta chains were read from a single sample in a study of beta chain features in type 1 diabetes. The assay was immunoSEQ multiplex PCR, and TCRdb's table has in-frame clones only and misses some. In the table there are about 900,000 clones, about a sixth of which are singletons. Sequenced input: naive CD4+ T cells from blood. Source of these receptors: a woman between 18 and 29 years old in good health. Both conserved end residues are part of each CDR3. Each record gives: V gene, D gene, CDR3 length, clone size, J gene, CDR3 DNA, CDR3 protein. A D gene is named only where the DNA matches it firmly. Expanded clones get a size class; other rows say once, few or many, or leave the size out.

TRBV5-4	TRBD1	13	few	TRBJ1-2	TGTGCCAGCAGCTTCCGGGACAGAACGGGCTACACCTTC	CASSFRDRTGYTF
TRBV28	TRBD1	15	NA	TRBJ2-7	TGTGCCAGCAGTTCTCCGGGGACAGGGGCGTACGAGCAGTACTTC	CASSSPGTGAYEQYF
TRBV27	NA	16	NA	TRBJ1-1	TGTGCCAGCAGTCCAGCGGACAGAGGCATGAACACTGAAGCTTTCTTT	CASSPADRGMNTEAFF
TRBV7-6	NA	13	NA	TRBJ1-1	TGTGCCAGCAGTCCCCGACCGAACACTGAAGCTTTCTTT	CASSPRPNTEAFF
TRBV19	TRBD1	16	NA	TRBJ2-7	TGTGCCAGTAGTATAGCCTGGCGACAGGGGTCCTACGAGCAGTACTTC	CASSIAWRQGSYEQYF
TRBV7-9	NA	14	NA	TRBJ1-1	TGTGCCAGCAGCTTAGTAGGTCCCAACACTGAAGCTTTCTTT	CASSLVGPNTEAFF
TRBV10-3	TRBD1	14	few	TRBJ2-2	TGTGCCATCATGGGACAGGGGGACACCGGGGAGCTGTTTTTT	CAIMGQGDTGELFF
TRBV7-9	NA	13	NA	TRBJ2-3	TGTGCCAGCAGCTTAGACCTGGGCGCGGCGCAGTATTTT	CASSLDLGAAQYF
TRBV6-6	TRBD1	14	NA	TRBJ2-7	TGTGCCAGCAGAATTAGGGGACAGTCCTACGAGCAGTACTTC	CASRIRGQSYEQYF
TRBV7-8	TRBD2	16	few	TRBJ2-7	TGTGCCAGCAGCCCAGCTAGGTTAGCGGGAGTGAGGGAGCAGTACTTC	CASSPARLAGVREQYF
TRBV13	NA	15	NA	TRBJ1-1	TGTGCCAGCAGCTTCGGTGGCATTTTGGAGTCTGAAGCTTTCTTT	CASSFGGILESEAFF
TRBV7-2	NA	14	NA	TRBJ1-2	TGTGCCAGCAGCTTAGACAGAGCTAACTATGGCTACACCTTC	CASSLDRANYGYTF
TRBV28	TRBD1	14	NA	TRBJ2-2	TGTGCCAGCCGGCCGGGACAGGCGTCCGGGGAGCTGTTTTTT	CASRPGQASGELFF
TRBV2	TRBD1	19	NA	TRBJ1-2	TGTGCCAGCAGTGAGCTTCTCTGGGGACAGGGGGTTTCTAACTATGGCTACACCTTC	CASSELLWGQGVSNYGYTF
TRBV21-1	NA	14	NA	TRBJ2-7	TGTGCCAGCAGCCCGGGCGACAGGGACTACGAGCAGTACTTC	CASSPGDRDYEQYF
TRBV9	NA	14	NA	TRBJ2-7	TGTGCCAGCAGCGTAGGGACTAACTCCTACGAGCAGTACTTC	CASSVGTNSYEQYF
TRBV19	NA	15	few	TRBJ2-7	TGTGCCAGTAGTAGGACAGCATTCGGGATTTACGAGCAGTACTTC	CASSRTAFGIYEQYF
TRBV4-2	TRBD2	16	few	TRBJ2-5	TGTGCCAGCAGCCAAACCGGGACTAGCGGGGAAGAGACCCAGTACTTC	CASSQTGTSGEETQYF
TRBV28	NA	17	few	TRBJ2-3	TGTGCCAGCAGTTTAACATTGCTCCTCAAGAGGGATGATACGCAGTATTTT	CASSLTLLLKRDDTQYF
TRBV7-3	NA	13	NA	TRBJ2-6	TGTGCCAGCAGGGACTCTGGGGCCAACGTCCTGACTTTC	CASRDSGANVLTF
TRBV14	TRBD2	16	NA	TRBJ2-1	TGTGCCAGCAGCCCTCTAGCGGGAGGGGGGTACAATGAGCAGTTCTTC	CASSPLAGGGYNEQFF
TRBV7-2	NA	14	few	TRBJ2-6	TGTGCCAGCAGCTTAGGACCTGGGGCCAACGTCCTGACTTTC	CASSLGPGANVLTF
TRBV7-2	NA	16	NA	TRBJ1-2	TGTGCCAGCAGCCCTAGGGGGATGGCAGGGGCCTATGGCTACACCTTC	CASSPRGMAGAYGYTF
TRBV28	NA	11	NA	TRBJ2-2	TGTGCCAGCAGTCAGACCGGGGAGCTGTTTTTT	CASSQTGELFF
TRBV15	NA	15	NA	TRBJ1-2	TGTGCCACCAGCAGATGGGTTGGGAGTAACTATGGCTACACCTTC	CATSRWVGSNYGYTF
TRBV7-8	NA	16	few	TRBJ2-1	TGTGCCAGCAGCTTTTTGAGGGTTCCGAGCTACAATGAGCAGTTCTTC	CASSFLRVPSYNEQFF
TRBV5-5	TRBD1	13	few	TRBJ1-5	TGTGCCAGCCAAGATCAGGGGACAGTGAAACAGCATTTT	CASQDQGTVKQHF
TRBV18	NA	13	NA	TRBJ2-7	TGTGCCAGCTGCCAGGGCATTTCCTACGAGCAGTACTTC	CASCQGISYEQYF
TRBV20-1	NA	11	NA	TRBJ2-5	TGCAGTGCTCGGCCACAAGAGACCCAGTACTTC	CSARPQETQYF
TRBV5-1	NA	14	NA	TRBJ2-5	TGCGCCAGCAGCTCCCCGCGGGTCTTAGAGACCCAGTACTTC	CASSSPRVLETQYF
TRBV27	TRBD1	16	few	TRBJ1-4	TGTGCCAGCAGTAAAATGGGGACAGGTCCGTATGAAAAACTGTTTTTT	CASSKMGTGPYEKLFF
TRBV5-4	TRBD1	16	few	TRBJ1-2	TGTGCCAGCAGTCTGCGGGGACAGGGGGCTACGGGCGGCTACACCTTC	CASSLRGQGATGGYTF
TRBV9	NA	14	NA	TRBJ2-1	TGTGCCAGCAGCGTAGAGGCCAGGGTAGGTGAGCAGTTCTTC	CASSVEARVGEQFF
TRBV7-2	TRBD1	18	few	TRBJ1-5	TGTGCCAGCAGCCCGTGGCTTACAGGGGTCAATGGCAATCAGCCCCAGCATTTT	CASSPWLTGVNGNQPQHF
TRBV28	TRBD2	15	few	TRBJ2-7	TGTGCCAGCAGTTTCCTCTCTAGCGGGAGGGTTGAGCAGTACTTC	CASSFLSSGRVEQYF
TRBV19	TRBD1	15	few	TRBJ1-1	TGTGCCAGTCGTAGGTTTTCAGGGGGGAACACTGAAGCTTTCTTT	CASRRFSGGNTEAFF
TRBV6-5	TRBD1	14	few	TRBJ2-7	TGTGCCAGCAGACAGACAGGGAGATCATACGAGCAGTACTTC	CASRQTGRSYEQYF
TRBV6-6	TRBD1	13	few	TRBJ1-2	TGTGCCAGCAGTCCGACAGGGGTCTATGGCTACACCTTC	CASSPTGVYGYTF
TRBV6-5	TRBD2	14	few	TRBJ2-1	TGTGCCAGCAGTTTTAGCGGGAGAGCCAATGAGCAGTTCTTC	CASSFSGRANEQFF
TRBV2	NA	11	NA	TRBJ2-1	TGTGCCAGCAGTTACAACAATGAGCAGTTCTTC	CASSYNNEQFF
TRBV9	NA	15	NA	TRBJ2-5	TGTGCCAGCAGCGTAGGGTCAGGAGGCGGAGAGACCCAGTACTTC	CASSVGSGGGETQYF
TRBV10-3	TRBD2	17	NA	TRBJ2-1	TGTGCCATCAGAGGACTAGCGGGAGCAAACTCCTACAATGAGCAGTTCTTC	CAIRGLAGANSYNEQFF
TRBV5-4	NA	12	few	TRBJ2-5	TGTGCCAGCAGCCTTTTAACCGGGAGCCCGAACTTC	CASSLLTGSPNF
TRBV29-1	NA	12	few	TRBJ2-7	TGCAGCGTTGAAGTCAGGGTCGGGATACAGTACTTC	CSVEVRVGIQYF
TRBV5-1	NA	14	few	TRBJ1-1	TGCGCCAGCACACACCCCGGGATGAACACTGAAGCTTTCTTT	CASTHPGMNTEAFF
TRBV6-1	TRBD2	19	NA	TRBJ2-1	TGTGCCAGCAGTGAACGGGGACTAGCGGGAGGAAGCTCCTACAATGAGCAGTTCTTC	CASSERGLAGGSSYNEQFF
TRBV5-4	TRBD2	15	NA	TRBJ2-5	TGTGCCAGCAGCTTGTTTGGACTAGCCTCGGAGACCCAGTACTTC	CASSLFGLASETQYF
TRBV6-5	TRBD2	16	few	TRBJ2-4	TGTGCCAGCAGTTACGCCTCGACTAGCGGCAAAAACATTCAGTACTTC	CASSYASTSGKNIQYF